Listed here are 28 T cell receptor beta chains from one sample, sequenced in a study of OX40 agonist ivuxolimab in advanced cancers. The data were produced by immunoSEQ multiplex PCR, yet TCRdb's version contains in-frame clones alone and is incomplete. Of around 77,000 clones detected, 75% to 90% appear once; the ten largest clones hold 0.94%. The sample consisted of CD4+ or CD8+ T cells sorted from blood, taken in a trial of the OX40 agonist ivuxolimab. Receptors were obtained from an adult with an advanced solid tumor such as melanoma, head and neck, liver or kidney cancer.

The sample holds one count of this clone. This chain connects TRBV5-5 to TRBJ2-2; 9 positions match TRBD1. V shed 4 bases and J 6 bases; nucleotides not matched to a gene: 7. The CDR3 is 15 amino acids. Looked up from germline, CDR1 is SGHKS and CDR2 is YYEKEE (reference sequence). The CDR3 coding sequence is TGTGCCAGCAGCGTGGGACAGGGTGGGCCCGGGGAGCTGTTTTTT. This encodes CASSVGQGGPGELFF.

The CDR3 DNA reads TGTGCCACCAGCCTGGGGACAGCTCCAGCTAATGAAAAACTGTTTTTT. Amino acid sequence: CATSLGTAPANEKLFF. The chain joins TRBV10-3 to TRBJ1-4; 7 nucleotides align to TRBD1. The CDR3 has 16 residues. V was clipped by 10 bases and J by 3 bases; unmatched bases: 14. Germline V gene sequence: CDR1 ENHRY, CDR2 SYGVKD.

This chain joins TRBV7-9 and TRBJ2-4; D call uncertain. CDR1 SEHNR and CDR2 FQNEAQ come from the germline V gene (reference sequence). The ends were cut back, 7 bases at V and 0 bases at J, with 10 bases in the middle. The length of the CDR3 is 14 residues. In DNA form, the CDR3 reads TGTGCCAGCACCTCCCACCTAGCCAAAAACATTCAGTACTTC. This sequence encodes CASTSHLAKNIQYF.

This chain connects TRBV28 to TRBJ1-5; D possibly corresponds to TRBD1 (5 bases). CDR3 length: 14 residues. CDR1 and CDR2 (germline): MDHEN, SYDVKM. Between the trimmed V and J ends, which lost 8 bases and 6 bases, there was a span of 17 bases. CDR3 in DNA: TGTGCCAGCGAATGGGGGGGGGTCTCTCAGCCCCAGCATTTT. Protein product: CASEWGGVSQPQHF.

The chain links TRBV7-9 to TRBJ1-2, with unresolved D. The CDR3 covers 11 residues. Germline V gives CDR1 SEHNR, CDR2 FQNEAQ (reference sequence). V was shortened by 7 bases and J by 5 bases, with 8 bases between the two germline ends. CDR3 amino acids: CASTREYGYTF. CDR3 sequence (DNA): TGTGCCAGCACCCGGGAATATGGCTACACCTTC.

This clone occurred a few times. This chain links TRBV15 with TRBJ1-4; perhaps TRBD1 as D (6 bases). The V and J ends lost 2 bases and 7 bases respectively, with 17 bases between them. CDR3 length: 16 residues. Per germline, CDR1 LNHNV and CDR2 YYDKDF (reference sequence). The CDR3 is CATSRSAGAYPEKLFF. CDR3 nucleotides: TGTGCCACCAGCAGATCGGCAGGGGCCTACCCTGAAAAACTGTTTTTT.

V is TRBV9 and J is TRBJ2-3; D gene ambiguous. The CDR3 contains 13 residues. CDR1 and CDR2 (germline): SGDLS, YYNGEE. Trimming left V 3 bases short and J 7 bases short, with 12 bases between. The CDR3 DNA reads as TGTGCCAGCAGCGGGGTGGAGTTTCATACGCAGTATTTT. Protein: CASSGVEFHTQYF.

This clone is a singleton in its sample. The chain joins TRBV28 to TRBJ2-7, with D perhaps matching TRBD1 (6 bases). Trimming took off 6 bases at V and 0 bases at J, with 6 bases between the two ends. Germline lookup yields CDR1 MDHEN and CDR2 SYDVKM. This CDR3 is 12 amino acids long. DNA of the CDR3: TGTGCCAGCAGACAGGGCTCCTACGAGCAGTACTTC. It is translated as CASRQGSYEQYF.

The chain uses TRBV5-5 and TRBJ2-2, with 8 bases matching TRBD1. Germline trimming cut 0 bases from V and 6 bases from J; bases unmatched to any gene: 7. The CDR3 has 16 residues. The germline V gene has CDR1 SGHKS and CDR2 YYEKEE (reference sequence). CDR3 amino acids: CASSLGTGFLAGELFF. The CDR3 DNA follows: TGTGCCAGCAGCTTGGGGACAGGGTTTTTGGCCGGGGAGCTGTTTTTT.

Written as DNA, the CDR3 is TGTGCCAGCAGCTTAGATGCCAGGCCGGGACTAGCGATGAATGAGCAGTTCTTC. It specifies CASSLDARPGLAMNEQFF. The rearrangement joins TRBV11-2 to TRBJ2-1; TRBD2 agrees at 10 bases. Germline V CDR1 and CDR2: SGHAT, FQNNGV. The V segment lost 0 bases and the J segment 7 bases; nucleotides outside the gene matches: 12. The CDR3 contains 18 residues.

In nucleotides, the CDR3 is TGTGCCAGCAGCCCCTTTGAGCGGAACAATGAGCAGTTCTTC. Residues: CASSPFERNNEQFF. The rearrangement uses TRBV11-3 and TRBJ2-1, with a weak D call TRBD2 (5 bases). CDR3 length: 14 residues. Germline loops: CDR1 SGHNT, CDR2 YENEEA. V gave up 5 bases and J gave up 5 bases, with 13 bases separating them.

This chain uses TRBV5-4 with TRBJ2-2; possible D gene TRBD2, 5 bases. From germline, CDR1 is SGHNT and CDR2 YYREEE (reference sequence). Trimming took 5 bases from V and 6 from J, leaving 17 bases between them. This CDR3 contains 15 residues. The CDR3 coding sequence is TGTGCCAGCAGTCCGTTCGTGAAGGAGGCCGGGGAGCTGTTTTTT. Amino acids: CASSPFVKEAGELFF.

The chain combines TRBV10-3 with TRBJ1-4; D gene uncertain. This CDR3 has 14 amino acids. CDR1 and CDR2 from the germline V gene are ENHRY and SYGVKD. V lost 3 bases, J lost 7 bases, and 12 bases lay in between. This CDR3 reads CAISDEASGEKLFF. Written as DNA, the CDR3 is TGTGCCATCAGTGATGAGGCGTCAGGTGAAAAACTGTTTTTT.

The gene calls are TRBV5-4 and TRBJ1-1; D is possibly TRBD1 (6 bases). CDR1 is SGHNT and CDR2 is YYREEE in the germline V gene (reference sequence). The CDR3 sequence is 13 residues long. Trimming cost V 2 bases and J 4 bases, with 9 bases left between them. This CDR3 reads CASSLKGGTEAFF. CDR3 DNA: TGTGCCAGCAGCTTAAAAGGGGGCACTGAAGCTTTCTTT.

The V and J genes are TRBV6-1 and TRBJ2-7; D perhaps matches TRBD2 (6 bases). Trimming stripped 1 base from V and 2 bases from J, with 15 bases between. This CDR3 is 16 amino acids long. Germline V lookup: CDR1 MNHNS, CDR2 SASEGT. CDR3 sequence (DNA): TGTGCCAGCAGTGAAGTCGGGGGATACGGCCCCTACGAGCAGTACTTC. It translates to CASSEVGGYGPYEQYF.

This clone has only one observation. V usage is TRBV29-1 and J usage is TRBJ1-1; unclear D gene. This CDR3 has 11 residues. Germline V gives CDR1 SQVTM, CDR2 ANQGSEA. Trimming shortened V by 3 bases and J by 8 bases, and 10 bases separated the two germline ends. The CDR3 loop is CSVDWTHEAFF. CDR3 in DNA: TGCAGCGTTGATTGGACCCACGAAGCTTTCTTT. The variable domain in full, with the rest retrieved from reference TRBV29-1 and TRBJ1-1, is SAVISQKPSRDICQRGTSLTIQCQVDSQVTMMFWYRQQPGQSLTLIATANQGSEATYESGFVIDKFPISRPNLTFSTLTVSNMSPEDSSIYLCSVDWTHEAFFGQGTRLTVV.

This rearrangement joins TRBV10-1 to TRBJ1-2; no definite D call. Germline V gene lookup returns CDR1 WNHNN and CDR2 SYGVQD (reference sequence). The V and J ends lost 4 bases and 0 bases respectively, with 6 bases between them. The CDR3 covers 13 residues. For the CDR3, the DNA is TGCGCCAGCAGTGCGGCAGCTAACTATGGCTACACCTTC. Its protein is CASSAAANYGYTF.

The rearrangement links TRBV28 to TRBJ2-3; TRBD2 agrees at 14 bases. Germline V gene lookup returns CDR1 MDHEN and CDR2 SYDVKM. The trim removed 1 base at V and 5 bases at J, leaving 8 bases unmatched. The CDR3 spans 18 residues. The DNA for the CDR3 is TGTGCCAGCAGTTTATTTGAGGGGACTAGCGGGAGTGGAGATACGCAGTATTTT. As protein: CASSLFEGTSGSGDTQYF.

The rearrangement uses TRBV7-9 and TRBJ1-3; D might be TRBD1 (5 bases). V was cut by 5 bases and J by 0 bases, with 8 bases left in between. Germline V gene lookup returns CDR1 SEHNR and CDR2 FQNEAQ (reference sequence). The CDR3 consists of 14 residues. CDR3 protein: CASSATVSGNTIYF. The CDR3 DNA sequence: TGTGCCAGCAGCGCGACAGTCTCTGGAAACACCATATATTTT. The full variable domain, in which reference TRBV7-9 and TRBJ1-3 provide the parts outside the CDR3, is DTGVSQNPRHKITKRGQNVTFRCDPISEHNRLYWYRQTLGQGPEFLTYFQNEAQLEKSRLLSDRFSAERPKGSFSTLEIQRTEQGDSAMYLCASSATVSGNTIYFGEGSWLTVV.

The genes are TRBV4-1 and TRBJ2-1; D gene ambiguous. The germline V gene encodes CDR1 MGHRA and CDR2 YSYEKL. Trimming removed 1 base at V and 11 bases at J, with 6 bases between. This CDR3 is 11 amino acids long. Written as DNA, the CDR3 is TGCGCCAGCAGCCAAGGTCTGCAGCAGTTCTTC. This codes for CASSQGLQQFF.

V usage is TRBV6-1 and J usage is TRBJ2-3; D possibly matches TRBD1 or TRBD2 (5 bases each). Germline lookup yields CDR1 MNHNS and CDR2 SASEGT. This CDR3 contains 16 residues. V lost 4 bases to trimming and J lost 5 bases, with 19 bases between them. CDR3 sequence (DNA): TGTGCCAGCAGTGGTGGTTGGGGGTTAGTTGTAGATACGCAGTATTTT. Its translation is CASSGGWGLVVDTQYF.

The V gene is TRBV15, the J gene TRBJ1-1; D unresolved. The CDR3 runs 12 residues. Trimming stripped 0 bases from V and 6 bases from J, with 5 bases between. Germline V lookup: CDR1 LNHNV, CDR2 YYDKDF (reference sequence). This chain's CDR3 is CATSRDLSEAFF. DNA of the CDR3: TGTGCCACCAGCAGAGATTTGTCTGAAGCTTTCTTT.

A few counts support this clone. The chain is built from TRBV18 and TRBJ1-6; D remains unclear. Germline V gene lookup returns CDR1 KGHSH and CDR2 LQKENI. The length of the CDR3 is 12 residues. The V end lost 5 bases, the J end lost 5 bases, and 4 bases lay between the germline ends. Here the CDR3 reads CASSTNNSPLHF. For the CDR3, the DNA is TGTGCCAGCTCAACTAATAATTCACCCCTCCACTTT. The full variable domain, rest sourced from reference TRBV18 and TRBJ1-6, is NAGVMQNPRHLVRRRGQEARLRCSPMKGHSHVYWYRQLPEEGLKFMVYLQKENIIDESGMPKERFSAEFPKEGPSILRIQQVVRGDSAAYFCASSTNNSPLHFGNGTRLTVT.

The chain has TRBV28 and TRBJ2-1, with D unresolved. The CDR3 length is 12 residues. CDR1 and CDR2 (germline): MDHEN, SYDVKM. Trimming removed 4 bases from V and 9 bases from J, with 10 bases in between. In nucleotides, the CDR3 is TGTGCCAGCAGTTGGGCCAAGGGTGAGCAGTTCTTC. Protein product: CASSWAKGEQFF.

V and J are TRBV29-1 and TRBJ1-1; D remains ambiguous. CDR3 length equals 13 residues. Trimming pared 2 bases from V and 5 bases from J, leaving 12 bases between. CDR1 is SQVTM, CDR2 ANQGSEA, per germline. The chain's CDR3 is CSVEPRGWTEAFF. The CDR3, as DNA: TGCAGCGTTGAACCCCGTGGATGGACTGAAGCTTTCTTT.

In DNA, the CDR3 is TGTGCCAGCAGCTTTTACCCTAGCGGGAGCGTCGATGAGCAGTTCTTC. Its translation: CASSFYPSGSVDEQFF. This chain uses TRBV7-8 with TRBJ2-1, with 10 bases identical to TRBD2. The V gene's germline CDR1 is SGHVS and CDR2 FQNEAQ. The length of the CDR3 is 16 residues. The J segment lost 8 bases and the V segment lost 3 bases, leaving 10 bases of the junction unmatched.

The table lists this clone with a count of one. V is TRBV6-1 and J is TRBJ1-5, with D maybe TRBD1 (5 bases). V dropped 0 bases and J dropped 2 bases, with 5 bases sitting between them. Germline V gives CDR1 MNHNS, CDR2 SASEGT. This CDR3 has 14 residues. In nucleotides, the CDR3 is TGTGCCAGCAGTGAAGCAGGGGGCAATCAGCCCCAGCATTTT. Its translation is CASSEAGGNQPQHF.

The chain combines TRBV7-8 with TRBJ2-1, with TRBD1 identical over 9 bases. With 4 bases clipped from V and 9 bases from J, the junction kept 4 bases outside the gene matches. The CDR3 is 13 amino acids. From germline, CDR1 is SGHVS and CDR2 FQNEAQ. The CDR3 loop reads CASSWTGAGEQFF. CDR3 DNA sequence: TGTGCCAGCAGCTGGACAGGGGCGGGTGAGCAGTTCTTC.